This passage covers 32 T cell receptor beta chains from one sample sequenced in a study of T cell responses to AZD1222 COVID-19 vaccine. Assay: immunoSEQ multiplex PCR; the TCRdb copy retains only in-frame clones and omits some. The sample records approximately 150,000 clones, approximately 90% being singletons. This sample comprised peripheral blood, obtained 28 days after the second AZD1222 dose. These TCRs come from an adult who received the AZD1222 COVID-19 vaccine.

This clone has only one observation. The CDR3 DNA reads as TGTGCCAGCAGGCCGGGACAGGGGAATGGCTACACCTTC. Amino acids: CASRPGQGNGYTF. This rearrangement joins TRBV12-3 or TRBV12-4 to TRBJ1-2, with 10 bases identical to TRBD1. The CDR3 sequence is 13 residues long. Trimming took 6 bases from V and 6 from J; bases not matched to a gene: 4.

The chain joins TRBV28 to TRBJ1-3, with D perhaps TRBD1 (6 bases). The V end lost 6 bases, the J end lost 2 bases, and 17 bases lay between the germline ends. The CDR3 contains 16 residues. Looked up from germline, CDR1 is MDHEN and CDR2 is SYDVKM. The DNA for the CDR3 is TGTGCCAGCAGCCTTTCACAGGGATGGGCTGGAAACACCATATATTTT. This codes for CASSLSQGWAGNTIYF.

V usage is TRBV7-6 and J usage is TRBJ1-4, with a tentative D call TRBD1 (5 bases). Trimming pared 6 bases from V and 0 bases from J, leaving 11 bases between. CDR3 length: 15 amino acids. Germline lookup yields CDR1 SGHVS and CDR2 FNYEAQ. The CDR3 coding sequence is TGTGCCAGCAGTCGGCAGGGCTCAACTAATGAAAAACTGTTTTTT. Amino acid sequence: CASSRQGSTNEKLFF.

The V call is TRBV7-9, the J call TRBJ1-1, with 7 bases identical to TRBD1. This CDR3 is built from 14 residues. After removal of 5 bases from V and 7 bases from J, the junction contained 10 bases not matched to a gene. CDR1 is SEHNR, CDR2 FQNEAQ, per germline (reference sequence). The CDR3 region has the DNA TGTGCCAGCAGCCCGGACAGGCAGTCCCTTGAAGCTTTCTTT. It is translated as CASSPDRQSLEAFF.

The chain has TRBV30 and TRBJ1-1, with no clear D. Germline CDR1 is GTSNPN and CDR2 is SVGIG (reference sequence). The CDR3 spans 13 residues. V lost 4 bases, J lost 0 bases, and 9 bases lay in between. The CDR3 nucleotides are TGTGCCTGGAAGATATACTTGAACACTGAAGCTTTCTTT. This sequence encodes CAWKIYLNTEAFF.

This clone was picked up a small number of times. The chain recombines TRBV12-3 or TRBV12-4 with TRBJ2-5; D possibly corresponds to TRBD1 (7 bases). Trimming pared 8 bases from V and 2 bases from J, leaving 12 bases between. The CDR3 is 13 amino acids. The CDR3 DNA is TGTGCCAGCGGGGGGACAGTACAAGAGACCCAGTACTTC. Its protein is CASGGTVQETQYF.

This chain joins TRBV5-1 and TRBJ2-7; tentatively, D is TRBD2 (5 bases). Germline values: CDR1 SGHRS, CDR2 YFSETQ. The CDR3 sequence is 16 residues long. Trimming shortened V by 4 bases and J by 2 bases, and 19 bases separated the two germline ends. This CDR3 reads CASSHPEGRITYEQYF. In DNA, the CDR3 is TGCGCCAGCAGCCATCCCGAGGGCAGGATCACCTACGAGCAGTACTTC.

V usage is TRBV27 and J usage is TRBJ1-1; D is ambiguous. The CDR3 has 14 residues. Germline values: CDR1 MNHEY, CDR2 SMNVEV (reference sequence). V lost 2 bases and J 0 bases, leaving 7 bases between the germline ends. CDR3 sequence: CASSLGPLNTEAFF. The CDR3 bases are TGTGCCAGCAGTTTAGGGCCTTTGAACACTGAAGCTTTCTTT.

This clone was detected a few times. The same CDR3 arises from other DNA sequences in this sample as well. This chain connects TRBV5-1 to TRBJ2-7; D remains ambiguous. V lost 4 bases and J 2 bases, leaving 4 bases between the germline ends. The CDR3 contains 11 residues. Germline CDR1 reads SGHRS; CDR2 reads YFSETQ. CDR3 coding DNA: TGCGCCAGCAGCCTAGCCTACGAGCAGTACTTC. Residues: CASSLAYEQYF.

The V and J genes are TRBV4-1 and TRBJ1-1; a possible D gene is TRBD1 (6 bases). This CDR3 is built from 12 residues. Germline V gene data show CDR1 as MGHRA and CDR2 as YSYEKL. V lost 8 bases to trimming and J lost 11 bases, with 18 bases between them. CDR3 coding DNA: TGCGCCAGCCATACTCTAGGGGGTTCGGCTTTCTTT. Translated, it gives CASHTLGGSAFF.

The V call is TRBV6-5, the J call TRBJ2-1; 8 nucleotides line up with TRBD2. CDR1 is MNHEY, CDR2 SVGAGI, per germline. Losses at the gene ends were 7 bases for V and 8 bases for J; bases not matched to a gene: 13. The CDR3 is made up of 15 amino acids. This CDR3 is CASMPSGGAWYEQFF. DNA of the CDR3: TGTGCCAGCATGCCGTCCGGGGGGGCTTGGTATGAGCAGTTCTTC.

The V call is TRBV19, the J call TRBJ2-7; 8 nucleotides agree with TRBD1. The CDR3 loop spans 13 amino acids. V lost 6 bases, J lost 1 base, and 2 bases stayed unmatched. CDR1 is LNHDA, CDR2 SQIVND, per germline (reference sequence). The CDR3 DNA is TGTGCCAGTAGGAGGACAGGGTCCTACGAGCAGTACTTC. It codes for CASRRTGSYEQYF.

V gene TRBV19 combines with J gene TRBJ1-1; D gene ambiguous. The CDR3 loop spans 17 amino acids. Trimming cost V 1 base and J 0 bases, with 15 bases left between them. Germline assignment: CDR1 LNHDA and CDR2 SQIVND (reference sequence). The CDR3, as DNA: TGTGCCAGTAGTATAGGTCGCCAGTACAGTATGAACACTGAAGCTTTCTTT. As protein: CASSIGRQYSMNTEAFF.

This clone was seen a single time. Here the CDR3 reads CASSFVGGDTQYF. The CDR3 region has the DNA TGTGCCAGCAGTTTTGTGGGAGGAGATACGCAGTATTTT. The V gene is TRBV12-3 or TRBV12-4, the J gene TRBJ2-3, with D possibly matching TRBD2 (6 bases). The CDR3 is 13 amino acids. Trimming removed 3 bases from V and 5 bases from J, with 9 bases in between.

The rearrangement uses TRBV7-8 and TRBJ2-2; 8 bases align to TRBD2. Germline CDR1 reads SGHVS; CDR2 reads FQNEAQ. Germline trimming cut 1 base from V and 1 base from J; bases unmatched to any gene: 2. The CDR3 totals 16 residues. CDR3 sequence (DNA): TGTGCCAGCAGCTTAGGCCTAGCGGGGAACACCGGGGAGCTGTTTTTT. Residues: CASSLGLAGNTGELFF.

The CDR3 DNA reads TGTGCCAGCCGGTTGGGGGGGCGTAATCAGCCCCAGCATTTT. It is translated as CASRLGGRNQPQHF. The rearrangement joins TRBV18 to TRBJ1-5, with D possibly TRBD1 on 6 matching bases. Germline CDR1 KGHSH, CDR2 LQKENI. This CDR3 has 14 amino acids. Trimming stripped 8 bases from V and 4 bases from J, with 15 bases between.

The chain employs TRBV3-1 (or the pseudogene TRBV3-2) and TRBJ1-2, with unresolved D. Germline CDR1 LGHDT, CDR2 YNNKEL (reference sequence). The length of the CDR3 is 14 residues. Trimming cost V 2 bases and J 4 bases, with 11 bases left between them. CDR3: CASSQQAPPYGYTF. As DNA, the CDR3 is TGTGCCAGCAGCCAACAAGCGCCCCCCTATGGCTACACCTTC.

V and J are TRBV12-3 or TRBV12-4 and TRBJ1-5, with D tentatively TRBD1 (5 bases). The CDR3 length is 13 residues. The germline V and J ends were trimmed by 4 bases and 5 bases, with 9 bases remaining between them. The CDR3 DNA sequence: TGTGCCAGCAGTTCGGGACGGTATCAGCCCCAGCATTTT. Translation: CASSSGRYQPQHF.

The J gene is TRBJ1-2, the V gene TRBV20-1; D is unresolved. From germline, CDR1 is DFQATT and CDR2 SNEGSKA (reference sequence). The V and J ends lost 0 bases and 14 bases respectively, with 7 bases between them. CDR3 length: 9 residues. The CDR3 sequence is CSAREPITF. The DNA for the CDR3 is TGCAGTGCTAGAGAACCCATTACCTTC.

The chain has TRBV15 and TRBJ2-3; weak D call: TRBD2 (6 bases). Per the germline V gene, CDR1 is LNHNV and CDR2 is YYDKDF (reference sequence). The CDR3 loop spans 19 amino acids. The V and J ends lost 0 bases and 8 bases respectively, with 27 bases between them. The chain's CDR3 is CATSRDMLFLRLDFGTQYF. CDR3 nucleotide sequence: TGTGCCACCAGCAGAGATATGTTGTTCCTAAGACTAGATTTCGGTACGCAGTATTTT.

The J gene is TRBJ2-3, the V gene TRBV2, with unresolved D. V was cut by 5 bases and J by 2 bases, with 11 bases left in between. Germline V lookup: CDR1 SNHLY, CDR2 FYNNEI. The CDR3 has 14 residues. CDR3 coding DNA: TGTGCCAGCAGTTACACACGTAACACAGATACGCAGTATTTT. Protein sequence: CASSYTRNTDTQYF. The full variable domain, rest sourced from reference TRBV2 and TRBJ2-3, is EPEVTQTPSHQVTQMGQEVILRCVPISNHLYFYWYRQILGQKVEFLVSFYNNEISEKSEIFDDQFSVERPDGSNFTLKIRSTKLEDSAMYFCASSYTRNTDTQYFGPGTRLTVL.

The chain uses TRBV19 and TRBJ2-7; TRBD2 matches 8 bases. Germline V lookup: CDR1 LNHDA, CDR2 SQIVND (reference sequence). The CDR3 has 12 residues. The V and J ends lost 9 bases and 4 bases, in that order; junction bases with no gene match: 5. CDR3: CASGGAGYEQYF. CDR3 nucleotides: TGTGCCAGCGGGGGGGCCGGTTACGAGCAGTACTTC.

This chain joins TRBV5-1 and TRBJ1-6; no reliable D call. The CDR3 runs 15 residues. Per germline, CDR1 SGHRS and CDR2 YFSETQ. V was shortened by 3 bases and J by 5 bases, with 12 bases between the two germline ends. The CDR3 nucleotides are TGCGCCAGCAGCTCATATTTGGGAGATAATTCACCCCTCCACTTT. It encodes CASSSYLGDNSPLHF.

The rearrangement uses TRBV6-2 or TRBV6-3 and TRBJ1-6, with TRBD1 identical over 10 bases. This CDR3 spans 17 amino acids. Germline CDR1 and CDR2: MNHEY and SVGEGT. V shed 5 bases and J 0 bases; nucleotides not matched to a gene: 4. The CDR3 here is CASSPRTGGSYNSPLHF. The DNA for the CDR3 is TGTGCCAGCAGTCCGAGGACAGGGGGCTCCTATAATTCACCCCTCCACTTT.

The CDR3 loop is CASSLKSGGPNEQYF. In DNA, the CDR3 is TGTGCCAGCAGCTTAAAGTCAGGGGGGCCGAACGAGCAGTACTTC. The rearrangement uses TRBV7-2 and TRBJ2-7, with D perhaps matching TRBD1 (7 bases). The V gene's germline CDR1 is SGHTA and CDR2 FQGNSA. V lost 2 bases and J lost 5, with 16 bases in between. The CDR3 covers 15 residues.

The rearrangement uses TRBV5-6 and TRBJ2-1, with D perhaps TRBD1 or TRBD2 (5 bases each). The CDR3 length is 13 residues. The germline gives CDR1 SGHDT, CDR2 YYEEEE. V was clipped by 4 bases and J by 9 bases, with 14 bases between them. The DNA for the CDR3 is TGTGCCAGCAGCGCCGGTGGGGGTGGTGAGCAGTTCTTC. Its protein product is CASSAGGGGEQFF.

This chain links TRBV9 with TRBJ1-1; D is undetermined. With 4 bases removed from V and 4 bases from J, the gap between germline ends came to 11 bases. The length of the CDR3 is 13 residues. CDR1 is SGDLS and CDR2 is YYNGEE in the germline V gene. The CDR3 DNA is TGTGCCAGCAGCCCCGGATCCGCCACTGAAGCTTTCTTT. Amino acids: CASSPGSATEAFF.

The chain couples TRBV4-3 to TRBJ1-2; TRBD1 might be the D (5 bases). Germline V lookup: CDR1 LGHNA, CDR2 YSLEER. The CDR3 loop spans 16 amino acids. V dropped 0 bases and J dropped 7 bases, with 18 bases sitting between them. The CDR3 here is CASSQDPAGGYGGYTF. DNA for the CDR3: TGCGCCAGCAGCCAAGATCCGGCGGGGGGATACGGTGGCTACACCTTC.

The gene calls are TRBV7-2 and TRBJ2-7, with D possibly being TRBD1 or TRBD2 (6 bases each). V was trimmed by 5 bases and J by 4 bases, leaving 18 bases between them. CDR1 and CDR2 from the germline V gene are SGHTA and FQGNSA. This CDR3 contains 15 residues. CDR3 residues: CASSPQVGGTYEQYF. The CDR3 DNA reads as TGTGCCAGCAGCCCCCAAGTGGGGGGCACGTACGAGCAGTACTTC.

V is TRBV18 and J is TRBJ2-1; 14 bases align to TRBD2. Per the germline V gene, CDR1 is KGHSH and CDR2 is LQKENI. The V gene end was trimmed by 3 bases and the J gene end by 9 bases; junction bases not matched to a gene: 19. This CDR3 is built from 20 residues. The CDR3 region is CASSPPANLRLAGGQGEQFF. The CDR3 coding sequence is TGTGCCAGCTCACCTCCCGCTAACCTCAGACTAGCGGGGGGGCAGGGTGAGCAGTTCTTC.

The chain employs TRBV9 and TRBJ2-1; D is possibly TRBD2 (5 bases). V lost 6 bases, J lost 5 bases, and 9 bases lay in between. Looked up from germline, CDR1 is SGDLS and CDR2 is YYNGEE. The CDR3 sequence is 12 residues long. The CDR3 protein is CASTGMNNEQFF. Here the CDR3 DNA reads TGTGCCAGCACCGGGATGAACAATGAGCAGTTCTTC.

Only a few counts were recorded for this clone. The V gene is TRBV9, the J gene TRBJ1-1; D ambiguous. This CDR3 spans 13 amino acids. Trimming stripped 2 bases from V and 3 bases from J, with 8 bases between. Germline V gene sequence: CDR1 SGDLS, CDR2 YYNGEE. The CDR3 sequence: CASSVSEHTEAFF. The CDR3 nucleotides are TGTGCCAGCAGCGTCTCGGAGCACACTGAAGCTTTCTTT.